The present T cell receptor beta chain was sequenced within a study of blood T cell repertoires in COVID-19. For the study at large: COVID-19 samples collected from the United States, Italy and Spain covered acute and convalescent phases. PBMCs, B-cell-depleted T cells, or T cells were the source of the cDNA or gDNA that made up the material.

Trimming at V came to 3 bases and at J to 4 bases, leaving 1 base not matched to a gene. CDR1 KGHSH and CDR2 LQKENI come from the germline V gene. The CDR3 runs 14 residues. Participants spanned ages about 18 to 90 years and resided in over 20 US areas. Original methodology: Using reference gene primer amplification, nucleated cell counts were estimated. The table came from immunoSEQ multiplex PCR; TCRdb's copy has only in-frame clones and leaves some out. That table gives V, J and clone size, and the DNA gave D and trimming. The repertoire includes 300,000 to 400,000 clones, about 88% of them detected once, and approximately 1.2% sits in the top ten. A note on this clone: Other nucleotide sequences in the sample specify the same CDR3.

The sequence was obtained from a woman between 18 and 30 years old who had recovered from COVID-19. Source material: PBMCs or T cells enriched from blood (not recorded which). The chain joins TRBV18 to TRBJ1-5; 9 bases align to TRBD1. CDR3 DNA sequence: TGTGCCAGCTCACCCGGACAGGGGAATCAGCCCCAGCATTTT. Its translation is CASSPGQGNQPQHF.